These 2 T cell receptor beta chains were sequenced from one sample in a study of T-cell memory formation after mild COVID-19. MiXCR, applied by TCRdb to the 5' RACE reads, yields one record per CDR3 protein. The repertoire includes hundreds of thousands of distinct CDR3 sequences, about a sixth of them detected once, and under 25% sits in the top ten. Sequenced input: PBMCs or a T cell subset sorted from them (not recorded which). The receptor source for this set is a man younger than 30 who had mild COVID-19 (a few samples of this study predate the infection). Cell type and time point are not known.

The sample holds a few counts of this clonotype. This CDR3 reads CASSEYRQGGMNTEAFF. The CDR3 DNA is TGCGCCAGCAGCGAGTACCGACAGGGGGGCATGAACACTGAAGCTTTCTTT. The chain has TRBV4-3 and TRBJ1-1; 9 bases are shared with TRBD1. Germline V gene sequence: CDR1 LGHNA, CDR2 YSLEER. V gave up 5 bases and J gave up 0 bases; unmatched junction bases: 10. This CDR3 region has 17 residues.

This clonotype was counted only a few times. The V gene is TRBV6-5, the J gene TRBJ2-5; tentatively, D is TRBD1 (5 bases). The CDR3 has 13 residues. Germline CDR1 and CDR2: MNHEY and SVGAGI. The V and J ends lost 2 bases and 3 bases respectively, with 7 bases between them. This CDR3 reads CASSYRQKETQYF. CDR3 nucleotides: TGTGCCAGCAGTTACAGACAGAAAGAGACCCAGTACTTC.